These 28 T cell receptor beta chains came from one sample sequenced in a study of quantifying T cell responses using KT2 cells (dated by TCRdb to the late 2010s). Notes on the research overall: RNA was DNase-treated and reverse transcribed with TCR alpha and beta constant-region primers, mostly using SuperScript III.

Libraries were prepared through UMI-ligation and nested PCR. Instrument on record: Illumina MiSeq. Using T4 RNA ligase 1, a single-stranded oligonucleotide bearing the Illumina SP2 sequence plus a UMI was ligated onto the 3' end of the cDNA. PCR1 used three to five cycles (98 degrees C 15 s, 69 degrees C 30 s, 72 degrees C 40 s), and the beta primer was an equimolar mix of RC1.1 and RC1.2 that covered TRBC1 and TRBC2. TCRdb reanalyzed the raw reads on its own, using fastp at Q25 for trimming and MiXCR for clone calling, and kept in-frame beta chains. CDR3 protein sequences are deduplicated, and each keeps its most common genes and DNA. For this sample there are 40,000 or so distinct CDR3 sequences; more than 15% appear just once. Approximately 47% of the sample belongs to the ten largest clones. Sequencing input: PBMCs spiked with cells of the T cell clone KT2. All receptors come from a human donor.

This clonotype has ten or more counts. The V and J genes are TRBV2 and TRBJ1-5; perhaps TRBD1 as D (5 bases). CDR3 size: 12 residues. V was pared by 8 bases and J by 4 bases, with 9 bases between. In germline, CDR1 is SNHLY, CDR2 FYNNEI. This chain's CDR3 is CASQRGNQPQHF. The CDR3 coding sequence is TGTGCCAGCCAAAGGGGAAATCAGCCCCAGCATTTT. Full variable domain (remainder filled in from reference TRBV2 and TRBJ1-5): EPEVTQTPSHQVTQMGQEVILRCVPISNHLYFYWYRQILGQKVEFLVSFYNNEISEKSEIFDDQFSVERPDGSNFTLKIRSTKLEDSAMYFCASQRGNQPQHFGDGTRLSIL.

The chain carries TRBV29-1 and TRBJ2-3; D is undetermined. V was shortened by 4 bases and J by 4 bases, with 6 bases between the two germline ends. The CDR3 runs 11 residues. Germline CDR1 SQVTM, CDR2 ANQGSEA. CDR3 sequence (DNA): TGCAGCGTTGCTGGTGCAGATACGCAGTATTTT. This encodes CSVAGADTQYF.

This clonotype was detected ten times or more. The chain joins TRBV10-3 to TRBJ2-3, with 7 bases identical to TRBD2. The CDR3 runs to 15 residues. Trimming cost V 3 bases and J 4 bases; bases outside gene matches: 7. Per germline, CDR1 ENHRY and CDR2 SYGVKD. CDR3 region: CAISDSAGTADTQYF. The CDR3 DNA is TGTGCCATCAGTGATTCAGCGGGGACCGCAGATACGCAGTATTTT.

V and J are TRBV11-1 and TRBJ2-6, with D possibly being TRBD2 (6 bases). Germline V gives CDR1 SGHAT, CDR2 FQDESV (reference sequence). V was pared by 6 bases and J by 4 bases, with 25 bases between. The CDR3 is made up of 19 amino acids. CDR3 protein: CASRPNVWGVPDGANVLTF. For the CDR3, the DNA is TGTGCCAGCAGACCGAACGTTTGGGGGGTCCCGGACGGGGCCAACGTCCTGACTTTC.

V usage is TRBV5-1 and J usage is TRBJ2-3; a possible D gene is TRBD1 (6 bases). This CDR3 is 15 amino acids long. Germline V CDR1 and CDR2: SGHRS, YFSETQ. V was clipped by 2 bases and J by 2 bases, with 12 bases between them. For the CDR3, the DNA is TGCGCCAGCAGCTTTGCAGGGGCCTTCACAGATACGCAGTATTTT. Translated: CASSFAGAFTDTQYF.

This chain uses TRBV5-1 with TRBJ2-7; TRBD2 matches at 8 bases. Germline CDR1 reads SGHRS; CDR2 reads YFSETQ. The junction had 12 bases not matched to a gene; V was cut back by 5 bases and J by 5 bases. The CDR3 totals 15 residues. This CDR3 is CASRGDSLAVDEQYF. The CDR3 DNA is TGCGCCAGCAGAGGGGATTCACTAGCGGTCGACGAGCAGTACTTC.

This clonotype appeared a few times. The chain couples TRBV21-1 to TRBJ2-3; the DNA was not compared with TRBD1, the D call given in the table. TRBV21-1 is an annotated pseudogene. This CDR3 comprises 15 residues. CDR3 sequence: CASSKARDSTDTQYF. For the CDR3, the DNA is TGTGCCAGCAGCAAAGCGAGGGACAGCACAGATACGCAGTATTTT.

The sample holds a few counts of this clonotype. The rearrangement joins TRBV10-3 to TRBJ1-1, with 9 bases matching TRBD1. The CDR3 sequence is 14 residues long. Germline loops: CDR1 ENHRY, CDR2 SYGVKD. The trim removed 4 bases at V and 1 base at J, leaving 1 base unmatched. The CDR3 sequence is CAISAGQGNTEAFF. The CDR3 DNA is TGTGCCATCAGTGCGGGACAGGGGAACACTGAAGCTTTCTTT.

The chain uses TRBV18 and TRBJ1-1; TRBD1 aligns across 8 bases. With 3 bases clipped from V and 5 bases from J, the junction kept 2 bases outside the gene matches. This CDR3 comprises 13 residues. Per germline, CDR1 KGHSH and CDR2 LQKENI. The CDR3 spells CASSPTGVTEAFF. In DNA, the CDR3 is TGTGCCAGCTCACCGACAGGGGTTACTGAAGCTTTCTTT.

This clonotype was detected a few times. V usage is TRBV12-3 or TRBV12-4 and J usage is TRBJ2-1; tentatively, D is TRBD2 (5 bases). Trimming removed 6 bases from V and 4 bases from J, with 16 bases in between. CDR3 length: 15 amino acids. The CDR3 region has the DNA TGTGCCAGCAGGCTGAGTGCGGGTCCGTACAATGAGCAGTTCTTC. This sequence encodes CASRLSAGPYNEQFF.

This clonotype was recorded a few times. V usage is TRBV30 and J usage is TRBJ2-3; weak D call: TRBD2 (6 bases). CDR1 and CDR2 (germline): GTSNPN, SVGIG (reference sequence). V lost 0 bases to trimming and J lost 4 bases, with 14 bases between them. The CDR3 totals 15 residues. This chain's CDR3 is CAWSVRLANPDTQYF. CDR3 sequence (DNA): TGTGCCTGGAGTGTACGCCTAGCGAACCCAGATACGCAGTATTTT.

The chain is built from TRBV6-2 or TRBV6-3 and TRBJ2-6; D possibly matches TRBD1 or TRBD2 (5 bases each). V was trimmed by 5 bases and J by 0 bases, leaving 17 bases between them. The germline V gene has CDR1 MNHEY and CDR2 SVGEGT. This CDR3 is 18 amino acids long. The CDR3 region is CASSKRGGISSGANVLTF. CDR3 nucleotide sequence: TGTGCCAGCAGTAAGAGGGGCGGAATCTCCTCTGGGGCCAACGTCCTGACTTTC.

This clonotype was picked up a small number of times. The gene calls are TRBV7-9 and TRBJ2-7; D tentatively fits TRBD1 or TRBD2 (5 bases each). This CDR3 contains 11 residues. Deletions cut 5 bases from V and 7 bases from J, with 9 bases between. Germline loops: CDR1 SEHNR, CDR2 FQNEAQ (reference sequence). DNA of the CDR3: TGTGCCAGCAGCCCAGAGGGGGAGCAGTACTTC. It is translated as CASSPEGEQYF.

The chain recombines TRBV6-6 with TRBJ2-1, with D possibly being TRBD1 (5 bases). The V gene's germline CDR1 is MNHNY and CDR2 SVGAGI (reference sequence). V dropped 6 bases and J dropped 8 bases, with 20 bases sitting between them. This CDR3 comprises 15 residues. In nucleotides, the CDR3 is TGTGCCAGCAGGAAGGGGCCAGACTTGTGGTATGAGCAGTTCTTC. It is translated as CASRKGPDLWYEQFF.

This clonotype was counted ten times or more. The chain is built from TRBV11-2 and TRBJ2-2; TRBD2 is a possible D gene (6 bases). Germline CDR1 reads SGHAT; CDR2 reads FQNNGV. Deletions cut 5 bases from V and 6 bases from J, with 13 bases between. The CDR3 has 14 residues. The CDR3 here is CASSPLTSSGELFF. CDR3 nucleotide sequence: TGTGCCAGCAGCCCCCTGACTAGTTCCGGGGAGCTGTTTTTT.

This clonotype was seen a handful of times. The CDR3 reads CASSSTTSGSVGTQYF. The CDR3 nucleotides are TGTGCCAGCAGTTCCACTACTAGCGGGAGTGTCGGGACCCAGTACTTC. The chain recombines TRBV6-5 with TRBJ2-5; 11 bases fit TRBD2. The CDR3 spans 16 residues. The V and J ends lost 4 bases and 7 bases, in that order; junction bases with no gene match: 11. Germline values: CDR1 MNHEY, CDR2 SVGAGI.

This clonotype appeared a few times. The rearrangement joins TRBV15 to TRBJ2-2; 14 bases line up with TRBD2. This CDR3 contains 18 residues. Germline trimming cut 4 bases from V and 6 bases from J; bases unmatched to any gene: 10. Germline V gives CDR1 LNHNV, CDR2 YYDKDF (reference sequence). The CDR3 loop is CATSILTSGGAYSGELFF. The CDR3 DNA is TGTGCCACCAGCATCTTGACTAGCGGGGGGGCTTATTCCGGGGAGCTGTTTTTT.

The CDR3 DNA is TGCAGTGCCGTCGACAGGGAAAGTGGCCAGCCCCAGCATTTT. It encodes CSAVDRESGQPQHF. The rearrangement uses TRBV20-1 and TRBJ1-5, with 7 bases lining up with TRBD1. The V segment lost 6 bases and the J segment 7 bases; nucleotides outside the gene matches: 12. CDR3 length: 14 amino acids. Germline V CDR1 and CDR2: DFQATT, SNEGSKA (reference sequence).

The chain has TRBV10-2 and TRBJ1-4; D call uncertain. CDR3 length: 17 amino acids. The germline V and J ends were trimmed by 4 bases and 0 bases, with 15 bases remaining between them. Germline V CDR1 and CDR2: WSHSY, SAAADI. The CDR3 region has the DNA TGCGCCAGCAGTGCAGATTTTTGGCCCGCAACTAATGAAAAACTGTTTTTT. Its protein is CASSADFWPATNEKLFF.

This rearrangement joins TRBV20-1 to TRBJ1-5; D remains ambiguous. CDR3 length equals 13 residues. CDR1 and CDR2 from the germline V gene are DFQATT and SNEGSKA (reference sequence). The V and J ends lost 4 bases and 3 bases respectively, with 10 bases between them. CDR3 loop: CSAKTSSNQPQHF. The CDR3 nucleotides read TGCAGTGCTAAAACTTCTTCCAATCAGCCCCAGCATTTT.

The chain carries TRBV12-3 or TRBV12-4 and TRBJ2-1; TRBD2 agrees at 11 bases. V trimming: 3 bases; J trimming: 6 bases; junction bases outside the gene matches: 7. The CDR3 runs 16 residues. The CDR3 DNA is TGTGCCAGCAGTTTTTTAGCGGGGGGGCCTCTCAATGAGCAGTTCTTC. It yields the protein CASSFLAGGPLNEQFF.

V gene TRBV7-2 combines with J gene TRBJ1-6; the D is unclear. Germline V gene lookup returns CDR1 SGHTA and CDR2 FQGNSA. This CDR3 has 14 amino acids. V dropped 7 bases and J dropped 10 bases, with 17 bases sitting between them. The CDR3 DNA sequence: TGTGCCAGCAAAAGCGGCGGGATTTACTCACCCCTCCACTTT. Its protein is CASKSGGIYSPLHF.

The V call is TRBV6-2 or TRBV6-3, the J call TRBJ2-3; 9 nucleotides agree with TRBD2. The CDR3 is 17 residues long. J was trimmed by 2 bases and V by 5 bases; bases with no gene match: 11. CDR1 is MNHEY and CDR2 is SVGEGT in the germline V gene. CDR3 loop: CASSMGEAGGSTDTQYF. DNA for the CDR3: TGTGCCAGCAGTATGGGGGAAGCGGGAGGATCCACAGATACGCAGTATTTT.

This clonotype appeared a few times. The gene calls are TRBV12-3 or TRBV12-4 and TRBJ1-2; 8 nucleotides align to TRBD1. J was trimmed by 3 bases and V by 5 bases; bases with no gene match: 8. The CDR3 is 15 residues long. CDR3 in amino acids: CASSQTGTGHYGYTF. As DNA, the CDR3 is TGTGCCAGCAGTCAGACCGGGACAGGACACTATGGCTACACCTTC.

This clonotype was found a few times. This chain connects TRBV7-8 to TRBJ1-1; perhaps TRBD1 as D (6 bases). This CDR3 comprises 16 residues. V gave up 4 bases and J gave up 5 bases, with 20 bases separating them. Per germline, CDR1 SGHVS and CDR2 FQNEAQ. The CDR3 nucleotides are TGTGCCAGCAGCTCCTACAGGGTTATGACTAGGACTGAAGCTTTCTTT. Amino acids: CASSSYRVMTRTEAFF.

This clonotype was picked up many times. The CDR3 loop reads CASSPEGQLISYEQYF. The CDR3, as DNA: TGTGCCAGCAGCCCAGAGGGACAGCTGATTTCCTACGAGCAGTACTTC. The chain joins TRBV9 to TRBJ2-7; TRBD1 matches at 7 bases. J lost 1 base, V lost 4 bases, and 11 bases had no gene match. Germline values: CDR1 SGDLS, CDR2 YYNGEE. CDR3 size: 16 residues.

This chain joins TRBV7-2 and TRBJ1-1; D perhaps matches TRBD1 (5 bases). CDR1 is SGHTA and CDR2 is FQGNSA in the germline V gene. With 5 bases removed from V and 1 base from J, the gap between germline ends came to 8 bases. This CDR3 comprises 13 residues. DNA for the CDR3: TGTGCCAGCAGCGAAACAGGGAACACTGAAGCTTTCTTT. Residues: CASSETGNTEAFF.

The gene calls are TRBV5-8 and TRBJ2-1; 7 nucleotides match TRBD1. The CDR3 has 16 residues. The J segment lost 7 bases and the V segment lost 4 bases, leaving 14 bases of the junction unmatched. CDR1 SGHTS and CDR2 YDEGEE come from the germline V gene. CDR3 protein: CASSIRQGLLHNEQFF. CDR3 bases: TGTGCCAGCAGCATCCGACAGGGCCTACTACATAATGAGCAGTTCTTC.